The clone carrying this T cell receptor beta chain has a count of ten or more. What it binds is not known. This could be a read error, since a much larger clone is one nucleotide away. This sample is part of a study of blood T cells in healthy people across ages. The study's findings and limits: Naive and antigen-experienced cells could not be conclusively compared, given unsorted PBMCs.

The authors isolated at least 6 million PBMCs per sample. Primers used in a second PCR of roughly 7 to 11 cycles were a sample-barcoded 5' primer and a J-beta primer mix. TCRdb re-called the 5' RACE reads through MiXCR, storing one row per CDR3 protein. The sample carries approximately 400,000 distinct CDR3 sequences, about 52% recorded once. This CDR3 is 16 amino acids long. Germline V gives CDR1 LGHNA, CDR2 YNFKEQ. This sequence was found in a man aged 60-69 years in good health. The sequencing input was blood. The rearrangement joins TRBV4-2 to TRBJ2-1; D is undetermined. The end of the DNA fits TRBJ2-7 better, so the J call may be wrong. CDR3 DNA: TGTGCCAGCAGCCAAGAGGCCACGAGCTCCTACAATGAGCAGTACTTC. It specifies CASSQEATSSYNEQYF.